This T cell receptor beta chain was sequenced for a study of CD8 T cells in ankylosing spondylitis. A word on this clonotype: Its antigen is unidentified.

Overall study results and limits: Earlier work had already found some motif variants in reactive arthritis synovial fluid and blood.

A single record per CDR3 protein comes from TCRdb applying MiXCR to the 5' RACE reads. Of approximately 350,000 distinct CDR3 sequences in the sample, roughly 15% are singletons; the top ten hold roughly 1.1%. The clonotype originates from a male donor with ankylosing spondylitis or in good health (not recorded which). Sequencing used blood, either unsorted or a sorted T cell fraction (not recorded which).

The CDR3 coding sequence is TGTGCCAGCAGCCCTCCCGGCCATCATCGGAGGGTGTACTTC. Protein sequence: CASSPPGHHRRVYF. The genes are TRBV7-8 and TRBJ2-5, with a tentative D call TRBD2 (6 bases). CDR1 and CDR2 (germline): SGHVS, FQNEAQ. Deletions cut 5 bases from V and 13 bases from J, with 23 bases between. The CDR3 length is 14 residues.